This T cell receptor beta chain was found in a study of T cells after yellow fever vaccination. Study-wide results and caveats: A minor fraction of clonotypes spanned both CD4 and CD8 compartments.

CDR1 DFQATT and CDR2 SNEGSKA come from the germline V gene (reference sequence). Trimming stripped 3 bases from V and 8 bases from J, with 10 bases between. The CDR3 length is 11 residues. They built TCR cDNA with 5'RACE template switching, a step that put in a universal primer site and UMIs. Using its own MiXCR run on the 5' RACE reads, TCRdb lists one record per CDR3 protein. The table includes some 300,000 distinct CDR3 sequences, around 11% detected once. This clonotype was counted a few times. Its target is not known. The receptor comes from a man younger than 30 who received the YFV17D yellow fever vaccine. This chain connects TRBV20-1 to TRBJ2-5; D may be TRBD2 (7 bases). The sample was CD4+ T cells sorted from PBMCs, taken 45 days after the yellow fever booster vaccination. The CDR3 reads CSASGGPTQYF. As DNA, the CDR3 is TGCAGTGCTAGCGGGGGGCCTACCCAGTACTTC.